This T cell receptor beta chain was found in a study of identical twins. Whole-study results and caveats: Out-of-frame alpha sequences that twins shared showed excess low generation probability. The study based its conclusions on cross-sectional statistical analysis and did not follow the same donors. Analyses based on zero insertions could be partly confounded by invariant MAIT and iNKT cells.

With template switching, a universal primer site was added, and the cDNA carried unique molecular identifiers. One entry per CDR3 protein results from TCRdb running MiXCR on the 5' RACE reads. Among 1.5 million to 2 million distinct CDR3 sequences listed, under 35% were seen once. This clonotype occurred once. No antigen is known for it. The CDR3 length is 16 residues. Germline CDR1 MNHNS, CDR2 SASEGT. V trimming: 4 bases; J trimming: 2 bases; junction bases outside the gene matches: 9. The chain joins TRBV6-1 to TRBJ2-5; 8 bases map to TRBD2. What was sequenced was cord blood. This clonotype was obtained from a newborn girl in good health. The CDR3 loop reads CASSVRVAGMQETQYF. In DNA form, the CDR3 reads TGTGCCAGCAGTGTAAGGGTAGCGGGGATGCAAGAGACCCAGTACTTC.